The TCR beta chain under discussion was sequenced for a study of blood T cell repertoires in COVID-19. Study background: Whether acute or convalescent, the COVID-19 samples came from the United States, Italy and Spain.

Under the authors' procedure: Reference gene primers were amplified, and this amplification served to estimate nucleated cell counts. Profiled with immunoSEQ multiplex PCR; TCRdb holds only in-frame clones, not every one. That table is the source of V, J and clone size, and D and trimming were worked out from the DNA. The table has fewer than 70,000 clones, around 85% seen once. The CDR3 spans 13 residues. The V end was cut by 4 bases, the J end by 1 base, with 7 bases between. Germline assignment: CDR1 SNHLY and CDR2 FYNNEI. The clonotype was recovered from an older woman with active COVID-19. The sequenced sample was peripheral blood. The chain links TRBV2 to TRBJ2-5, with a tentative D call TRBD2 (6 bases). Here the CDR3 reads CASSVGGQETQYF. DNA for the CDR3: TGTGCCAGCAGTGTGGGGGGCCAAGAGACCCAGTACTTC.